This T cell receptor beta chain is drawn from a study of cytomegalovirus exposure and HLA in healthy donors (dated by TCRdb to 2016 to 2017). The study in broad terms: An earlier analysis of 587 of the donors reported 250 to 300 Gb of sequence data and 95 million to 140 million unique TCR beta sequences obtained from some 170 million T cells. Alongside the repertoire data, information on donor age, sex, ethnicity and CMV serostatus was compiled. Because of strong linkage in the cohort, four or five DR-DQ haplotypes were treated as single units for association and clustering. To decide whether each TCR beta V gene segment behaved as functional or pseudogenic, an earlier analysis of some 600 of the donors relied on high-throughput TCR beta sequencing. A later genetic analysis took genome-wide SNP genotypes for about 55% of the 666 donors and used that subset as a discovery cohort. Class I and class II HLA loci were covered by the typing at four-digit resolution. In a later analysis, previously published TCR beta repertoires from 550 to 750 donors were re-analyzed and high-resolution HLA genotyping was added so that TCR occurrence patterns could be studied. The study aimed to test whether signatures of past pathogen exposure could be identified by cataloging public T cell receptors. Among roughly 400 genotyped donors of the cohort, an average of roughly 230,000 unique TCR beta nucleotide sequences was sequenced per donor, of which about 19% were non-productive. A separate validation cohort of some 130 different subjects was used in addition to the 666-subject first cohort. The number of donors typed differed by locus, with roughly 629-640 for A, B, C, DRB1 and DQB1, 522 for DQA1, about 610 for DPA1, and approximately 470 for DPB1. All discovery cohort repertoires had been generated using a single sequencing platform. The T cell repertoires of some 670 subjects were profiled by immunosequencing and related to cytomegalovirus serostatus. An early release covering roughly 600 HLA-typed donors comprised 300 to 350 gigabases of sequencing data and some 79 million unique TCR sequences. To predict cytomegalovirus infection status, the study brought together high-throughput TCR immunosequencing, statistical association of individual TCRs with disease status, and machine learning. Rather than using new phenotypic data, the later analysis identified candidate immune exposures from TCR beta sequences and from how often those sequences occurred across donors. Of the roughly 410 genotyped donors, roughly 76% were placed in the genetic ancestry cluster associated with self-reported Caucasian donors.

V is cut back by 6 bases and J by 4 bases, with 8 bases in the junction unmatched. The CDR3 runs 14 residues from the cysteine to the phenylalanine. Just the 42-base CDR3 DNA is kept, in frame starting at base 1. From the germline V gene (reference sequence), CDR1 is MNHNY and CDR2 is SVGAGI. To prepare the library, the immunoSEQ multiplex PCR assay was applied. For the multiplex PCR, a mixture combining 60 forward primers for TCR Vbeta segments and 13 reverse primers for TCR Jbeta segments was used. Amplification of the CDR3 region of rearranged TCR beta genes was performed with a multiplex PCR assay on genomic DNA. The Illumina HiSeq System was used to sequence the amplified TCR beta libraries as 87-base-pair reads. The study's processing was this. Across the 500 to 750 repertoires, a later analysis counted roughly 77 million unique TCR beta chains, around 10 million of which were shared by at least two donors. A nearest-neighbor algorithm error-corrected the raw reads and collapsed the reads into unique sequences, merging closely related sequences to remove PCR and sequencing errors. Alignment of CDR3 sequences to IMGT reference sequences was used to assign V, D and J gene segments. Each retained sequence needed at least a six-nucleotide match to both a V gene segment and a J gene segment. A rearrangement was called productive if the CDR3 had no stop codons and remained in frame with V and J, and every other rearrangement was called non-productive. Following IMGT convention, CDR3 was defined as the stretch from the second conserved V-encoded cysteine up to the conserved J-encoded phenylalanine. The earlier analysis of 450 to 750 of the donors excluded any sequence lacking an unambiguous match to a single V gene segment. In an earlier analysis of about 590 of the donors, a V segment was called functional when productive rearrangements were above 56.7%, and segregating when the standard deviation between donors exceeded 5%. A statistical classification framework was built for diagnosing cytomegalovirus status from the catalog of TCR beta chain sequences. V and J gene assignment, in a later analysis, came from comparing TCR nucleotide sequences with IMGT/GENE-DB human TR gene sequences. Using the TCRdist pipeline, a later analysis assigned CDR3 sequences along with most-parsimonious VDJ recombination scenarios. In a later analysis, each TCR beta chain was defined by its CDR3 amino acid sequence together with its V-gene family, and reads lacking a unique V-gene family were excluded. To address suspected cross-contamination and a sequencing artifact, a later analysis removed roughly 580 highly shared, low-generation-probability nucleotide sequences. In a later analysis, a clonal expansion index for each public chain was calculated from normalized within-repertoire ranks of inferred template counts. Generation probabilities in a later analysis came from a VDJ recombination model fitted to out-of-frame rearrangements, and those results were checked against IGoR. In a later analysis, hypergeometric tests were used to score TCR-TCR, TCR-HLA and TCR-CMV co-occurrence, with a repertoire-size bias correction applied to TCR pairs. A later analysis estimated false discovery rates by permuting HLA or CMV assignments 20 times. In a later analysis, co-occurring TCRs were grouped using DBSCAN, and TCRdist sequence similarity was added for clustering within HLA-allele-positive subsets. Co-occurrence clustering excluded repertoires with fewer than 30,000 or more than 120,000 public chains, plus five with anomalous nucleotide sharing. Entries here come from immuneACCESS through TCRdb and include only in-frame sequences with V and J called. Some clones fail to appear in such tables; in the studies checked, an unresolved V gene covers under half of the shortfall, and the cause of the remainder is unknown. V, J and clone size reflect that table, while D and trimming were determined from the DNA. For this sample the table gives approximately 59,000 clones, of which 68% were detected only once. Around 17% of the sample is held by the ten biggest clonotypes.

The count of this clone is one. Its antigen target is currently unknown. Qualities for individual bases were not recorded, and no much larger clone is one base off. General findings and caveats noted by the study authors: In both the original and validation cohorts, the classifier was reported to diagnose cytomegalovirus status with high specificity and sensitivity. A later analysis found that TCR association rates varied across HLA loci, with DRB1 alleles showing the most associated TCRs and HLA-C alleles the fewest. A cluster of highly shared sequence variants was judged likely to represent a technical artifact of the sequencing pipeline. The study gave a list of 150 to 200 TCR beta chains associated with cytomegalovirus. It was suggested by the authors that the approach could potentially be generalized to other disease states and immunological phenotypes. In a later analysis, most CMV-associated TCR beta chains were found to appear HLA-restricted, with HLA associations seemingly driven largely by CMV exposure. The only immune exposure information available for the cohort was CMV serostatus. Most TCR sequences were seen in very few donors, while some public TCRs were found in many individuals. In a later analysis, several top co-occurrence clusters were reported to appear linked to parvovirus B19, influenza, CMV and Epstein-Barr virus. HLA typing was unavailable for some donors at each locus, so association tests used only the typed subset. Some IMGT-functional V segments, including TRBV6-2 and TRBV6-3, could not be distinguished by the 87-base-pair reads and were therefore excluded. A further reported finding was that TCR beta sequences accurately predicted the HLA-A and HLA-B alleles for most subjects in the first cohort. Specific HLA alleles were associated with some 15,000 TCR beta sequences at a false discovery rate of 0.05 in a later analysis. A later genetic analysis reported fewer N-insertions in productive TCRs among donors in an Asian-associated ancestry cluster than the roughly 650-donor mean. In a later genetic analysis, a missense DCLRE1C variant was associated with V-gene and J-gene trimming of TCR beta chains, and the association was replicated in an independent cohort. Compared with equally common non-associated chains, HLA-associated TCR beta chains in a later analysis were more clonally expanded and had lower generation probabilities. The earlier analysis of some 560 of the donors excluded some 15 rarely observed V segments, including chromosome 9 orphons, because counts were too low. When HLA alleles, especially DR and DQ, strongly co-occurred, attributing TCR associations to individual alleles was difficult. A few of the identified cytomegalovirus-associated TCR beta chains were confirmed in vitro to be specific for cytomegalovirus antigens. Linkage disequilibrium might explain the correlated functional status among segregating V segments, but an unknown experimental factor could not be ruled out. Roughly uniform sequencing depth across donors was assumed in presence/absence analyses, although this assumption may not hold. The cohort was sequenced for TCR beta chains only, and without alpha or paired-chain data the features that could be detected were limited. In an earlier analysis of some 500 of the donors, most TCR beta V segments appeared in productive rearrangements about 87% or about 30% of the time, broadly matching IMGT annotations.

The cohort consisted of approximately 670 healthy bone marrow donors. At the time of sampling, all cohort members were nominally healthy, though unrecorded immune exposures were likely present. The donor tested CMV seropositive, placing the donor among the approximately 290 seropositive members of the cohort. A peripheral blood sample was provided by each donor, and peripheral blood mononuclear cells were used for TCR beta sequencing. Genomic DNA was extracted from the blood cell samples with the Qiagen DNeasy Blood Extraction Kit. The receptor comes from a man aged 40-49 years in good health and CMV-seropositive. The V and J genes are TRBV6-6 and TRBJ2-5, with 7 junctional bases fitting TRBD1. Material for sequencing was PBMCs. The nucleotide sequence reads TGTGCCAGCAGCCCGAGGGCAGGGGGAGAGACCCAGTACTTC. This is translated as CASSPRAGGETQYF.